This T cell receptor (beta chain) was captured in a study of blood T cell repertoires in COVID-19. Study at large: COVID-19 samples collected from the United States, Italy and Spain covered acute and convalescent phases.

TCRdb's table, derived via immunoSEQ multiplex PCR, lists solely in-frame clones and lacks some. The sample lists fewer than 150,000 clones; 70% to 90% were seen once. The V gene lost 0 bases and the J gene lost 3 bases, with 12 bases spanning the gap. The CDR3 has 15 amino acids. CDR1 is MGHRA and CDR2 is YSYEKL in the germline V gene. The TCR comes from a woman between 45 and 60 years old with acute or convalescent COVID-19. Material for sequencing was peripheral blood. V is TRBV4-1 and J is TRBJ2-7; D remains ambiguous. The CDR3 loop is CASSQEFTLHYEQYF. In DNA, the CDR3 is TGCGCCAGCAGCCAAGAATTTACCTTACACTACGAGCAGTACTTC.